This entry is about one TCR beta chain. The data were obtained in a study of PD-1 blockade in classical Hodgkin lymphoma. Every patient experienced relapse after autologous stem cell transplantation, and brentuximab vedotin exposure varied. The study recorded best responses of complete response, partial response or progressive disease. The protocol was immunoSEQ multiplex PCR, while the TCRdb copy is restricted to in-frame clones and leaves out a portion. In the table there are 150,000 or so clones, approximately 81% of which are singletons. Trimming cost V 11 bases and J 6 bases, with 23 bases left between them. CDR1 MNHEY and CDR2 SVGAGI come from the germline V gene. The CDR3 runs to 14 residues.

The material sequenced was peripheral blood mononuclear cells (PBMCs), taken before the second cycle of nivolumab. The chain combines TRBV6-5 with TRBJ2-7; D gene uncertain. This TCR was recovered from a human donor with classical Hodgkin lymphoma. This CDR3 reads CAGTLYHAGGEQYF. The DNA for the CDR3 is TGTGCCGGAACCCTCTACCACGCAGGTGGCGAGCAGTACTTC.